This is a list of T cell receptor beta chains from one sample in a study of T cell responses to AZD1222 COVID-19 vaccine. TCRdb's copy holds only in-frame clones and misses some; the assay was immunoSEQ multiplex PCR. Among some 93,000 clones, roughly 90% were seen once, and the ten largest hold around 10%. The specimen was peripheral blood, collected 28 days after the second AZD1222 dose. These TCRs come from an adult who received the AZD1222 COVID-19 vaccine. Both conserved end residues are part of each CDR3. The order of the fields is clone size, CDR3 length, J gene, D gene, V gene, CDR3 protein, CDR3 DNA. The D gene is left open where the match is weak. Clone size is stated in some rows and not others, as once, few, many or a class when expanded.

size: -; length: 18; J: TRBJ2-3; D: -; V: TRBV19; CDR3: CASSIFHWRAGDSDTQYF; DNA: TGTGCCAGTAGTATATTTCACTGGCGGGCAGGGGATTCAGATACGCAGTATTTT
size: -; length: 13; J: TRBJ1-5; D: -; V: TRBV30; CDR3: CAWEAGMGQPQHF; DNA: TGTGCCTGGGAAGCAGGGATGGGACAGCCCCAGCATTTT
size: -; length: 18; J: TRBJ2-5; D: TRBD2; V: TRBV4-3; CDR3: CASSQEVDLAGGIETQYF; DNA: TGCGCCAGCAGCCAAGAAGTTGACCTAGCGGGGGGGATCGAGACCCAGTACTTC
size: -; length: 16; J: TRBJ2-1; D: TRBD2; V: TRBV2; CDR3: CASTTTVLPGGNEQFF; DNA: TGTGCCAGCACGACTACCGTTCTCCCCGGGGGGAATGAGCAGTTCTTC
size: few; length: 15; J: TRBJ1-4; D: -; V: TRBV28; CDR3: CASSLPGGLDEKLFF; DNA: TGTGCCAGCAGTTTACCCGGGGGGCTTGATGAAAAACTGTTTTTT
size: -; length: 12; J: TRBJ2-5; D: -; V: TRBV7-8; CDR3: CASSFGGETQYF; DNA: TGTGCCAGCAGCTTTGGGGGGGAGACCCAGTACTTC
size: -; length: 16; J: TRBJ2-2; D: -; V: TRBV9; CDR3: CASSVATSLNTGELFF; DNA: TGTGCCAGCAGCGTAGCTACGAGCTTGAACACCGGGGAGCTGTTTTTT
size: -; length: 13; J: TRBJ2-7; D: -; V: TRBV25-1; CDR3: CASSDLQGLEQYF; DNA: TGTGCCAGCAGTGACCTCCAAGGGCTCGAGCAGTACTTC
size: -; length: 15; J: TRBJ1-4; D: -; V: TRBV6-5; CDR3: CASRPDPATNEKLFF; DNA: TGTGCCAGCAGACCGGACCCGGCAACTAATGAAAAACTGTTTTTT
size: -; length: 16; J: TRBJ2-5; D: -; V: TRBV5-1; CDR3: CASSLEGQGLRETQYF; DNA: TGCGCCAGCAGCTTGGAAGGTCAGGGGCTCAGGGAGACCCAGTACTTC
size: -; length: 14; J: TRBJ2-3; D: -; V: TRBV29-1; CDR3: CSVGVGGRTYTQYF; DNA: TGCAGCGTTGGTGTCGGAGGGAGGACATATACGCAGTATTTT
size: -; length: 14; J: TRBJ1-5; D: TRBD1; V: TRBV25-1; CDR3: CASSAGQGSQPQHF; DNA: TGTGCCAGCAGTGCGGGACAGGGGAGTCAGCCCCAGCATTTT
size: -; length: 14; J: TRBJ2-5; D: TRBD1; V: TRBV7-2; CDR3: CASSSEGAYETQYF; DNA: TGTGCCAGCAGCTCCGAGGGGGCGTACGAGACCCAGTACTTC
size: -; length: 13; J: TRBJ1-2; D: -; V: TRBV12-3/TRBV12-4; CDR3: CASSFVEDYGYTF; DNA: TGTGCCAGCAGTTTTGTGGAGGACTATGGCTACACCTTC
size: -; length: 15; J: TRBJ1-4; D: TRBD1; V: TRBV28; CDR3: CASRTPGQGDEKLFF; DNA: TGTGCCAGCCGGACGCCGGGACAGGGCGATGAAAAACTGTTTTTT
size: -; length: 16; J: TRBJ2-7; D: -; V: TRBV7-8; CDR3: CASSLFGWAGSDEQYF; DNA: TGTGCCAGCAGCTTATTCGGTTGGGCGGGGTCAGACGAGCAGTACTTC
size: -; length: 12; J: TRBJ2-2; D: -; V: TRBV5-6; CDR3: CASSFAGRELFF; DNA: TGTGCCAGCAGCTTCGCTGGGAGGGAGCTGTTTTTT
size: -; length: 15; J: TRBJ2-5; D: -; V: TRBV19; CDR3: CASSIAGGHLETQYF; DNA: TGTGCCAGTAGTATAGCAGGGGGGCATTTAGAGACCCAGTACTTC
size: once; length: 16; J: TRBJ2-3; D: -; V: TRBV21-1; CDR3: CASSKPPPGRGDTQYF; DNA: TGTGCCAGCAGCAAACCACCCCCTGGGCGGGGAGATACGCAGTATTTT
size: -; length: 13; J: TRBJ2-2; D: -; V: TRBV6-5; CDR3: CASSYSGTGELFF; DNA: TGTGCCAGCAGTTACTCGGGTACCGGGGAGCTGTTTTTT